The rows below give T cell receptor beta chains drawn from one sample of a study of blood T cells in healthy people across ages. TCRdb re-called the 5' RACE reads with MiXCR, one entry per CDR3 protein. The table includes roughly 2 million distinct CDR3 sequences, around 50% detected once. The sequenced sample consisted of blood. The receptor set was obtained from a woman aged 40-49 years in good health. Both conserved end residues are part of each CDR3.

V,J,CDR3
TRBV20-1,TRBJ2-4,CSQEGDRLAKNIQYF
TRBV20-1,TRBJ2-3,CSATGLAAITDTQYF
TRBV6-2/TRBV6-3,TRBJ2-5,CASSSGQAGTQYF
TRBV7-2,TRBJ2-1,CASRSGGTNEQFF
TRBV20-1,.,CSANPGQGSYEQYF
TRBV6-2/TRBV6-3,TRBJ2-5,CASSPLIGSQYQETQYF
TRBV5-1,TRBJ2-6,CASSPGTLWAGANVLTF
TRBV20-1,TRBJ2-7,CSARSLTSGGYTYEQYF
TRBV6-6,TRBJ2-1,CASSIKRENEQFF
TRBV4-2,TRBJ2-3,CASSQVDGGSTDTQYF
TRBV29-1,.,CSVGGRGTGGDEQYF
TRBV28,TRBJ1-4,CASNIQGANEKLFF
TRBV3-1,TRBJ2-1,CASSQGAGPGNEQFF
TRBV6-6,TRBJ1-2,CASSYNRPGDGYTF
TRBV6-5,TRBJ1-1,CASRQPGPTEAFF
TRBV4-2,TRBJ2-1,CASSQGWGGDNEQFF
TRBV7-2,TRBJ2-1,CASSLQGRGIGEQFF
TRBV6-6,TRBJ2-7,CASSLDRDRYYEQYF
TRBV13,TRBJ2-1,CASSVLGLYNEQFF
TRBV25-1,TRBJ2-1,CASSEGRSSSYNEQFF
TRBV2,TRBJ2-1,CASSEAGGRGTYNEQFF
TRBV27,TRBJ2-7,CASRVGAAYEQYF
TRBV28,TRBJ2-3,CASSSGQQDTQYF
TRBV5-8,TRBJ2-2,CASNLLILNTGELFF
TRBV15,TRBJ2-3,CATSETIAGGLDTQYF
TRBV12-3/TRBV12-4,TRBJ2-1,CASSFTSAVPEQFF
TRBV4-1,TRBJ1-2,CASRPAGANYGYTF
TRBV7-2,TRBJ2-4,CASSTDSYREYF
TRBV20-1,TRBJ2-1,CSASRAGGHCNEQFF
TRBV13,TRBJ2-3,CASSLGWDRPGADTQYF
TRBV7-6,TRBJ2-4,CASSEATGPQNIQYF
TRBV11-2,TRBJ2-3,CASSGSSGGAFTDTQYF
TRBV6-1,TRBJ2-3,CASSVRWGGPSTDTQYF
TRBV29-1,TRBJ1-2,CSVEQGFSYGYTF
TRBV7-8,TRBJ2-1,CASSFGARPLGNEQFF
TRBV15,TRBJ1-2,CATSQRRGALGDGYTF